This T cell receptor beta chain came from a study of blood T cells in healthy people across ages. General study findings and limits: In older individuals, TCR beta diversity per million T cells was lower, falling roughly linearly with age. Diversity figures derived from one million T cells were judged to underestimate the true value.

Every sample had a minimum of 6 million PBMCs isolated. With respect to this clonotype: Antigen specificity is unknown. One end of the junction fails to match germline, which may point to a read error.

Germline assignment: CDR1 DFQATT and CDR2 SNEGSKA (reference sequence). This CDR3 contains 13 residues. It was with a sample-barcoded 5' primer and a J-beta primer mix that a second PCR of roughly 7 to 12 cycles was run. Each CDR3 protein gets one entry after TCRdb re-called the 5' RACE reads with MiXCR. The sample records fewer than 950,000 distinct CDR3 sequences, roughly 53% being singletons. This chain joins TRBV20-1 and TRBJ2-3, with TRBD2 matching over 7 bases. Sequenced sample: blood. This clonotype originated in a man older than 75 in good health. CDR3 sequence (DNA): TGCAGTGCCTTTCGAGCGGGACGGGATATGCAGTATTTT. Its translation is CSAFRAGRDMQYF.